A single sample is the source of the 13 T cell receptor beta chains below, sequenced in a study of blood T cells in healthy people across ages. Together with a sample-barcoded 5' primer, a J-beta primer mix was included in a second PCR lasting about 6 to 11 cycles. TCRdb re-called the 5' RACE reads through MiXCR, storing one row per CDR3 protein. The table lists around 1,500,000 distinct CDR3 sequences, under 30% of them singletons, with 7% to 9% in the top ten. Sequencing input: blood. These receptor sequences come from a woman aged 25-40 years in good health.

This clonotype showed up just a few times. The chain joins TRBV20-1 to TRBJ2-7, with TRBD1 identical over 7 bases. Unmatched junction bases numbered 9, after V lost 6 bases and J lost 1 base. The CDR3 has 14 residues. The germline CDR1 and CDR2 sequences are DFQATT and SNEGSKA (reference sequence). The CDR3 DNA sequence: TGCAGTGCCCAAACAGGGGTACCATCCTACGAGCAGTACTTC. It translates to CSAQTGVPSYEQYF.

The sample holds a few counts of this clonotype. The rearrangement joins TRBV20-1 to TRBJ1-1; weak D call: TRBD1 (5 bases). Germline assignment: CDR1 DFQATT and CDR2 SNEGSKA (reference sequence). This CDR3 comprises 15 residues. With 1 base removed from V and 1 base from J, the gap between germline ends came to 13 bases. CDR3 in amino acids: CSARVGGVRNTEAFF. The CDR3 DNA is TGCAGTGCTAGAGTAGGAGGGGTCCGGAACACTGAAGCTTTCTTT.

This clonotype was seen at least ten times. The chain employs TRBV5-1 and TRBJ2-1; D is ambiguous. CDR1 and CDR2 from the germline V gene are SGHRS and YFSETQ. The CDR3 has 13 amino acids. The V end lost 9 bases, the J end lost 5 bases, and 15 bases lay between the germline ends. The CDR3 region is CATQEGYNNEQFF. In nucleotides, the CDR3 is TGCGCCACCCAGGAAGGGTACAACAATGAGCAGTTCTTC.

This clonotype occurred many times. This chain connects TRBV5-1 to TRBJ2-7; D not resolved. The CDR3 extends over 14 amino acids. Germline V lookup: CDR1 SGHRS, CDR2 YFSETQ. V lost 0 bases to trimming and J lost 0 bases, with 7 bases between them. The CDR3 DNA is TGCGCCAGCAGCTTGGAACTTAGCTCCTACGAGCAGTACTTC. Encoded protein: CASSLELSSYEQYF.

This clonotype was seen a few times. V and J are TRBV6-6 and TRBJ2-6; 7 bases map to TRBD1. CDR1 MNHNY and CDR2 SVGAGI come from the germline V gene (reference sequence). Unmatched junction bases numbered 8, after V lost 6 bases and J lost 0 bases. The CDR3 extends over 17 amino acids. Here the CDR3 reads CASSSTGFGSGANVLTF. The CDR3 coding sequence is TGTGCCAGCAGCTCGACAGGGTTCGGCTCTGGGGCCAACGTCCTGACTTTC.

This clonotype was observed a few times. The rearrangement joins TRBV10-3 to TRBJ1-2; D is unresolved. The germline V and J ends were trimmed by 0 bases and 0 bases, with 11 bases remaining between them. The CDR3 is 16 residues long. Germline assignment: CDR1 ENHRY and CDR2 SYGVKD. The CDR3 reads CAISESVRPSNYGYTF. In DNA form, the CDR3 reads TGTGCCATCAGTGAGTCGGTCAGGCCCTCTAACTATGGCTACACCTTC.

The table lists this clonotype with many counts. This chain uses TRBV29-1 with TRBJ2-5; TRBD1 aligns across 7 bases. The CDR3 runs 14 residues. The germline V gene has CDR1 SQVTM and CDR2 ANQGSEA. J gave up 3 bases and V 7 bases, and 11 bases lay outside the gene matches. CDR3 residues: CSARWDSEKETQYF. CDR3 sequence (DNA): TGCAGCGCCCGGTGGGACAGCGAAAAAGAGACCCAGTACTTC.

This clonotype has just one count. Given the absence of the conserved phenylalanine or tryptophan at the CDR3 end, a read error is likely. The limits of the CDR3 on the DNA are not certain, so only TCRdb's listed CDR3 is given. CDR3 protein: CASSLTGGGSYNEQFL. V gene TRBV11-2 combines with J gene TRBJ2-1; the tabulated D call, TRBD1, remains unverified against the DNA. The CDR3 totals 16 residues, both ends included. CDR1 and CDR2 (germline): SGHAT, FQNNGV.

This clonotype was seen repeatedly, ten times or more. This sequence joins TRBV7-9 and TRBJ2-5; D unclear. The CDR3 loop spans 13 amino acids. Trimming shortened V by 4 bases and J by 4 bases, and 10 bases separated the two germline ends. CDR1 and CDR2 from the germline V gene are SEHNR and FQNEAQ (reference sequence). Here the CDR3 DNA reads TGTGCCAGCAGCTCAGACTTGGGAGAGACCCAGTACTTC. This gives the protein CASSSDLGETQYF.

The CDR3 DNA reads TGCGCCAGCAGCCAAGAAAGCGGGGGGGGCACAGATACGCAGTATTTT. The encoded protein is CASSQESGGGTDTQYF. The rearrangement uses TRBV4-1 and TRBJ2-3; 10 bases fit TRBD2. The CDR3 sequence is 16 residues long. Looked up from germline, CDR1 is MGHRA and CDR2 is YSYEKL. With 0 bases clipped from V and 1 base from J, the junction kept 1 base outside the gene matches.

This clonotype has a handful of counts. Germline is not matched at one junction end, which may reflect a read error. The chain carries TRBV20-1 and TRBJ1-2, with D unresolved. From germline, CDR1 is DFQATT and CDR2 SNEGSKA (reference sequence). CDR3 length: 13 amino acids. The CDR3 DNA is TGCGGTGCTAGAGAGCGGGGTAACTATGGCTACACCTTC. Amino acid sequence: CGARERGNYGYTF.

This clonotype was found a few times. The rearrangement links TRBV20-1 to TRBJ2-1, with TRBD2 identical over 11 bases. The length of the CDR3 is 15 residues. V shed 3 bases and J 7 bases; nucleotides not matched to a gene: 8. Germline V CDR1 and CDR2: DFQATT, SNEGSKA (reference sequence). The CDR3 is CSARGTSGGPNEQFF. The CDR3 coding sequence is TGCAGTGCTAGGGGAACTAGCGGGGGCCCTAATGAGCAGTTCTTC.

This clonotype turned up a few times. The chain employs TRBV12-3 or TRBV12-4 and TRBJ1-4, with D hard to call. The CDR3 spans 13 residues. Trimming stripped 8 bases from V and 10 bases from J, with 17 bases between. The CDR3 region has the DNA TGTGCCAGCCTGGAACAGCTCCCCGGAAAACTGTTTTTT. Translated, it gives CASLEQLPGKLFF.